These 26 T cell receptor beta chains share one sample of origin, sequenced in a study of early T cells in non-severe SARS-CoV-2 infection. Using its own MiXCR run on the 5' RACE reads, TCRdb lists one record per CDR3 protein. The table has under 80,000 distinct CDR3 sequences, under 15% seen once. The sequenced sample was whole blood. All receptors derive from an adult who was a healthcare worker with PCR-confirmed SARS-CoV-2 infection or an uninfected control (not recorded which).

In this sample, this clonotype turned up many times. Here the CDR3 reads CASSVTTSTGELFF. CDR3 sequence (DNA): TGCGCCAGCAGCGTTACGACAAGCACCGGGGAGCTGTTTTTT. This chain uses TRBV5-1 with TRBJ2-2; D gene unclear. The CDR3 sequence is 14 residues long. CDR1 is SGHRS, CDR2 YFSETQ, per germline. Between the trimmed V and J ends, which lost 4 bases and 4 bases, there was a span of 11 bases.

This clonotype has a count of ten or more. The chain recombines TRBV12-3 or TRBV12-4 with TRBJ2-2, with D hard to call. V dropped 0 bases and J dropped 4 bases, with 18 bases sitting between them. This CDR3 has 18 residues. CDR3 protein: CASSLAADLRPTTGELFF. The DNA for the CDR3 is TGTGCCAGCAGTTTAGCCGCGGACCTAAGGCCGACCACCGGGGAGCTGTTTTTT.

This clonotype has ten or more counts. The CDR3 loop is CASSDGGVREAFF. The CDR3, as DNA: TGTGCCAGCAGCGATGGAGGGGTCCGGGAAGCTTTCTTT. The rearrangement joins TRBV7-8 to TRBJ1-1, with a weak D call TRBD1 (5 bases). V lost 5 bases and J 8 bases, leaving 15 bases between the germline ends. Germline V gene sequence: CDR1 SGHVS, CDR2 FQNEAQ. This CDR3 spans 13 amino acids.

The chain joins TRBV14 to TRBJ2-7; tentative D call: TRBD1 (6 bases). Trimming stripped 4 bases from V and 4 bases from J, with 20 bases between. The germline gives CDR1 SGHDN, CDR2 FVKESK. The CDR3 runs 16 residues. The CDR3 nucleotides read TGTGCCAGCAGCCCTTGGGGGACAAGGAAACATTACGAGCAGTACTTC. Protein sequence: CASSPWGTRKHYEQYF.

This clonotype was observed at least ten times. The V and J genes are TRBV7-2 and TRBJ2-1; D call uncertain. The CDR3 runs 12 residues. Trimming took off 2 bases at V and 9 bases at J, with 8 bases between the two ends. CDR1 is SGHTA and CDR2 is FQGNSA in the germline V gene. The CDR3 nucleotides are TGTGCCAGCAGCTTAAGTGAAGGTGAGCAGTTCTTC. It is translated as CASSLSEGEQFF. Together with reference TRBV7-2 and TRBJ2-1, the CDR3 gives the full variable domain: GAGVSQSPSNKVTEKGKDVELRCDPISGHTALYWYRQSLGQGLEFLIYFQGNSAPDKSGLPSDRFSAERTGGSVSTLTIQRTQQEDSAVYLCASSLSEGEQFFGPGTRLTVL.

This clonotype was found once. V and J are TRBV5-1 and TRBJ1-5; D remains ambiguous. Looked up from germline, CDR1 is SGHRS and CDR2 is YFSETQ. This CDR3 has 14 amino acids. The V gene lost 0 bases and the J gene lost 1 base, with 5 bases spanning the gap. The CDR3, as DNA: TGCGCCAGCAGCTTGGCCGGGAGCAATCAGCCCCAGCATTTT. Protein product: CASSLAGSNQPQHF.

The chain combines TRBV9 with TRBJ1-2; D unclear. The germline V gene has CDR1 SGDLS and CDR2 YYNGEE. The germline V and J ends were trimmed by 5 bases and 1 base, with 15 bases remaining between them. The CDR3 covers 15 residues. Here the CDR3 reads CASSKRSAFNYGYTF. In DNA, the CDR3 is TGTGCCAGCAGTAAAAGGTCCGCTTTTAACTATGGCTACACCTTC.

Many counts were recorded for this clonotype. V gene TRBV5-1 combines with J gene TRBJ2-2; the D is unclear. The germline gives CDR1 SGHRS, CDR2 YFSETQ. The V gene lost 5 bases and the J gene lost 1 base, with 9 bases spanning the gap. There are 14 residues in the CDR3. The CDR3 region has the DNA TGCGCCAGCAGATCGGACGGGAACACCGGGGAGCTGTTTTTT. It translates to CASRSDGNTGELFF.

This clonotype was recorded many times. The rearrangement uses TRBV21-1 and TRBJ1-4; the DNA was not used to check the table's D call, TRBD1. TRBV21-1 is deemed a pseudogene. This CDR3 is built from 14 residues. The CDR3 here is CASRSGDFNEKLFF. As DNA, the CDR3 is TGTGCCAGCCGATCGGGGGATTTTAATGAAAAACTGTTTTTT.

In its sample, this clonotype was seen many times. This chain links TRBV7-2 with TRBJ2-3; 8 nucleotides align to TRBD1. The CDR3 covers 13 residues. Germline V gene sequence: CDR1 SGHTA, CDR2 FQGNSA. Germline trimming cut 2 bases from V and 13 bases from J; bases unmatched to any gene: 8. CDR3 protein: CASSLPQGAQKYF. The CDR3 DNA reads TGTGCCAGCAGCTTACCCCAGGGGGCCCAAAAGTATTTT.

The chain uses TRBV10-3 and TRBJ1-1; no clear D gene. CDR1 ENHRY and CDR2 SYGVKD come from the germline V gene. Trimming left V 9 bases short and J 0 bases short, with 11 bases between. CDR3 length: 13 residues. The CDR3, as DNA: TGTGCCATTTCCGGGAACATGAACACTGAAGCTTTCTTT. Translation: CAISGNMNTEAFF.

On this clonotype: This may be a read error, as it is one base from a much larger clone. The V and J genes are TRBV6-2 or TRBV6-3 and TRBJ2-2; D possibly matches TRBD1 or TRBD2 (6 bases each). The CDR3 totals 15 residues. V lost 6 bases, J lost 7 bases, and 18 bases lay in between. Looked up from germline, CDR1 is MNHEY and CDR2 is SVGEGT. This CDR3 reads CASSYQGGDNGELFF. As DNA, the CDR3 is TGTGCCAGCAGCTACCAAGGCGGGGACAACGGGGAGCTGTTTTTT.

Ten or more counts support this clonotype. The J gene is TRBJ1-2, the V gene TRBV7-2, with 7 bases lining up with TRBD1. V lost 3 bases to trimming and J lost 6 bases; unmatched junction nucleotides: 4. The CDR3 spans 13 residues. CDR1 SGHTA and CDR2 FQGNSA come from the germline V gene. CDR3 residues: CASSLDRNDGYTF. In nucleotides, the CDR3 is TGTGCCAGCAGCTTGGACAGGAATGATGGCTACACCTTC.

There are many counts of this clonotype. The V call is TRBV6-2 or TRBV6-3, the J call TRBJ2-7; 8 positions agree with TRBD2. The V gene's germline CDR1 is MNHEY and CDR2 SVGEGT. With V trimmed by 9 bases and J by 0 bases, 7 bases remained unmatched. This CDR3 spans 14 amino acids. The CDR3 sequence: CASRAGENSYEQYF. CDR3 in DNA: TGTGCCAGTCGAGCGGGGGAAAACTCCTACGAGCAGTACTTC.

This clonotype was observed a few times. The V and J genes are TRBV10-3 and TRBJ1-6, with D perhaps TRBD1 (5 bases). The CDR3 spans 13 residues. V was trimmed by 4 bases and J by 8 bases, leaving 9 bases between them. Germline V gene data show CDR1 as ENHRY and CDR2 as SYGVKD. CDR3 DNA: TGTGCCATCAGTGTGCAGGGTCATTCACCCCTCCACTTT. Protein: CAISVQGHSPLHF.

This clonotype was seen many times. This rearrangement joins TRBV6-1 to TRBJ1-5; 7 bases align to TRBD1. This CDR3 has 14 residues. Per the germline V gene, CDR1 is MNHNS and CDR2 is SASEGT. Trimming cost V 4 bases and J 5 bases; bases outside gene matches: 5. DNA for the CDR3: TGTGCCAGCAGTGGACAGGGAAGAGATCAGCCCCAGCATTTT. It codes for CASSGQGRDQPQHF.

This clonotype was seen repeatedly, ten times or more. At one end the junction does not follow the germline gene, possibly because of a read error. This chain links TRBV6-6 with TRBJ2-3; D perhaps matches TRBD2 (5 bases). The CDR3 extends over 14 amino acids. Germline V CDR1 and CDR2: MNHNY, SVGAGI (reference sequence). CDR3 amino acids: CASSLPAGVMSARF. The CDR3 DNA reads as TGTGCCAGCAGTCTCCCCGCCGGGGTCATGAGCGCCCGATTT.

This clonotype has at least ten counts. The V call is TRBV5-1, the J call TRBJ2-3; D uncertain. Germline V gene data show CDR1 as SGHRS and CDR2 as YFSETQ. The CDR3 sequence is 14 residues long. Trimming cost V 2 bases and J 1 base, with 8 bases left between them. DNA of the CDR3: TGCGCCAGCAGCTTATTCTCGGGCACAGATACGCAGTATTTT. Translation gives CASSLFSGTDTQYF.

This clonotype occurred many times. The V gene is TRBV7-9, the J gene TRBJ1-2; 8 bases align to TRBD1. The junction had 3 bases not matched to a gene; V was cut back by 6 bases and J by 3 bases. From germline, CDR1 is SEHNR and CDR2 FQNEAQ (reference sequence). This CDR3 comprises 13 residues. The CDR3 coding sequence is TGTGCCAGCAGGACGACAGGGGACTATGGCTACACCTTC. Residues: CASRTTGDYGYTF.

This clonotype was seen at least ten times. DNA for the CDR3: TGTGCCAGCAGCTTAACGATCCGGGGGGGACAAGAGACCCAGTACTTC. This gives the protein CASSLTIRGGQETQYF. The rearrangement joins TRBV7-2 to TRBJ2-5, with 8 bases identical to TRBD2. This CDR3 contains 16 residues. In germline, CDR1 is SGHTA, CDR2 FQGNSA. V trimming: 2 bases; J trimming: 2 bases; junction bases outside the gene matches: 7.

This clonotype was observed many times. The chain couples TRBV12-3 or TRBV12-4 to TRBJ1-1, with D unclear. The CDR3 loop spans 12 amino acids. V gave up 10 bases and J gave up 4 bases, with 13 bases separating them. DNA for the CDR3: TGTGCCATCGACGGCCGGGGCACTGAAGCTTTCTTT. The encoded protein is CAIDGRGTEAFF.

The rearrangement links TRBV5-1 to TRBJ2-7, with a tentative D call TRBD1 (6 bases). The CDR3 loop spans 13 amino acids. The V gene's germline CDR1 is SGHRS and CDR2 YFSETQ. V dropped 7 bases and J dropped 3 bases, with 14 bases sitting between them. CDR3: CASGPGQSYEQYF. CDR3 DNA: TGCGCCAGCGGACCCGGACAGAGCTACGAGCAGTACTTC.

This clonotype has a count of ten or more. The chain uses TRBV10-2 and TRBJ1-6; D ambiguous. Germline V lookup: CDR1 WSHSY, CDR2 SAAADI. V lost 6 bases to trimming and J lost 5 bases, with 11 bases between them. The CDR3 totals 14 residues. The CDR3 sequence is CASSGSDHNSPLHF. CDR3 sequence (DNA): TGCGCCAGCAGCGGTTCGGACCATAATTCACCCCTCCACTTT.

This sequence joins TRBV3-1 and TRBJ2-5; 10 bases align to TRBD2. The trim removed 4 bases at V and 4 bases at J, leaving 9 bases unmatched. Germline CDR1 and CDR2: LGHDT and YNNKEL (reference sequence). This CDR3 is built from 16 residues. The CDR3 nucleotides read TGTGCCAGCAGCCCCCAAATTAGCGGGGGGACAGAGACCCAGTACTTC. It specifies CASSPQISGGTETQYF.

The V and J genes are TRBV11-3 and TRBJ2-3; TRBD1 might be the D (5 bases). Trimming left V 1 base short and J 8 bases short, with 13 bases between. The germline CDR1 and CDR2 sequences are SGHNT and YENEEA. The CDR3 loop spans 14 amino acids. This CDR3 is CASSLASQRGTQYF. DNA of the CDR3: TGTGCCAGCAGCTTAGCCTCCCAAAGGGGTACGCAGTATTTT. Drawing the rest from reference TRBV11-3 and TRBJ2-3, the complete variable domain is EAGVVQSPRYKIIEKKQPVAFWCNPISGHNTLYWYLQNLGQGPELLIRYENEEAVDDSQLPKDRFSAERLKGVDSTLKIQPAELGDSAVYLCASSLASQRGTQYFGPGTRLTVL.

This clonotype appeared many times. V gene TRBV18 combines with J gene TRBJ1-4; D is ambiguous. The germline CDR1 and CDR2 sequences are KGHSH and LQKENI. With 1 base removed from V and 3 bases from J, the gap between germline ends came to 6 bases. The CDR3 has 14 amino acids. The CDR3 nucleotides are TGTGCCAGCTCACCACGCGGGGCTAATGAAAAACTGTTTTTT. Protein product: CASSPRGANEKLFF.